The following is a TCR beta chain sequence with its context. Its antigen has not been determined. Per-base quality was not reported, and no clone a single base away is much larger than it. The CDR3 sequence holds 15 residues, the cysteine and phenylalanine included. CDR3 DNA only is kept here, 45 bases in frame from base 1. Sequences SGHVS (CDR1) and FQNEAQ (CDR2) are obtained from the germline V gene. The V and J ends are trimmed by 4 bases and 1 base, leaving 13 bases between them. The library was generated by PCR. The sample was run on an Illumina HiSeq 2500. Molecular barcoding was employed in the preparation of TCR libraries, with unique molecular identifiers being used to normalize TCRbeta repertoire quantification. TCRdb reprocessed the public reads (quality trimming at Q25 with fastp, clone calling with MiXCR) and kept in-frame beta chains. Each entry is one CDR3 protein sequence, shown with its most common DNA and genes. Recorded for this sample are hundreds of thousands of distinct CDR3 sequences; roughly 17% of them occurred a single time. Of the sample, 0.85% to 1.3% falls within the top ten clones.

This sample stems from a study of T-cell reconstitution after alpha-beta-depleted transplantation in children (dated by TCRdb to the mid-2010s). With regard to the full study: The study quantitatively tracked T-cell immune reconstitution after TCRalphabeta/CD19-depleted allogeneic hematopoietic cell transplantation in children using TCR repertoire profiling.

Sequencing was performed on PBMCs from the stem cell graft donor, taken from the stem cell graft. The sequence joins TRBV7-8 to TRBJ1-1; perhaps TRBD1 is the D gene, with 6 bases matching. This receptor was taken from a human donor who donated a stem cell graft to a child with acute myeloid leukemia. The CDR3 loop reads CASSYSGQRNTEAFF. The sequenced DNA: TGTGCCAGCAGCTACAGCGGACAGAGGAACACTGAAGCTTTCTTT.